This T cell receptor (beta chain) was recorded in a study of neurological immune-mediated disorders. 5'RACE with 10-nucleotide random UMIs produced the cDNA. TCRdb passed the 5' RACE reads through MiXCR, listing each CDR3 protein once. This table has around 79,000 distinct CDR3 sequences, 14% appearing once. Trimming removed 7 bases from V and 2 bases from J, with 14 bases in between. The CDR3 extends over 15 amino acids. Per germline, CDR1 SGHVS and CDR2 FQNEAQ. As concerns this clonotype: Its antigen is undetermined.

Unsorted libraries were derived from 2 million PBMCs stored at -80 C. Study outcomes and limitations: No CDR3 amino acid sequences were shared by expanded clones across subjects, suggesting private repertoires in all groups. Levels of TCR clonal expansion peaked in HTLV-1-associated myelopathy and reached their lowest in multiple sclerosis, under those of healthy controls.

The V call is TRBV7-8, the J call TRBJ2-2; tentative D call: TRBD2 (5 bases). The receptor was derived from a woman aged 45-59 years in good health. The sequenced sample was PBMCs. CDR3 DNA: TGTGCCAGCACCCCGTGGGCGGGTAACACCGGGGAGCTGTTTTTT. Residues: CASTPWAGNTGELFF.